This T cell receptor (beta chain) appears in the sequencing data of a study of identical twins. Study observations and caveats: Cord blood beta clonotypes present at high abundance carried fewer insertions; no such pattern appeared in memory repertoires.

This CDR3 is 16 amino acids long. The ends lost 6 bases at V and 0 bases at J; junction bases unmatched: 4. Germline loops: CDR1 MNHNS, CDR2 SASEGT. With template switching, a universal primer site was added, and the cDNA carried unique molecular identifiers. Each CDR3 protein gets one entry after TCRdb re-called the 5' RACE reads with MiXCR. The sample contains fewer than 250,000 distinct CDR3 sequences, 6.5% to 9% of which appear only once. This clonotype was observed a handful of times. Its target is unknown. These records were also assigned to another study, of yellow fever vaccine responses in identical twins.

The sequencing sample was made of CD8+ T cells sorted from blood. The clonotype was recovered from a woman aged 18-35 years in good health. The V gene is TRBV6-1, the J gene TRBJ2-2; 10 bases fit TRBD1. The CDR3 loop reads CASSIGQGANTGELFF. The CDR3 region has the DNA TGTGCCAGCAGCATAGGACAGGGGGCGAACACCGGGGAGCTGTTTTTT.